This is a list of T cell receptor beta chains from one sample in a study of cytomegalovirus exposure and HLA in healthy donors. Sequencing was performed with immunoSEQ multiplex PCR; in TCRdb, only in-frame clones are kept and a portion is missing. The sample records some 170,000 clones, 60% to 80% being singletons. What was sequenced was PBMCs. Receptors were obtained from a man aged 30 to 39 in good health and CMV-seropositive. CDR3s leave out the opening cysteine and the closing phenylalanine or tryptophan. Part of the rows lack a size; the others show once, few, many or a class for expanded clones.

TRBV30	TRBJ2-5	few	AWSGGRGGETQY
TRBV5-1	TRBJ1-6	-	ASRSVYRGHNSPLH
TRBV27	TRBJ1-5	-	ASRVLGQYSNQPQH
TRBV11-3	TRBJ2-1	-	ASSLDKRGGRNEQF
TRBV15	TRBJ2-7	-	ATSRHAGTGAFEQY
TRBV11-2	TRBJ2-1	-	ASSSWKRRTGGNEQF
TRBV9	TRBJ2-6	few	ASSSSGTGANVLT
TRBV4-1	TRBJ1-1	once	ASSQAIPESAF
TRBV4-1	TRBJ2-7	-	ASSQGTGGADEQY
TRBV7-2	-	-	ASSLALRGTYEQY
TRBV9	TRBJ1-6	-	ASSVMDSNSPLH
TRBV29-1	TRBJ1-1	-	SVLGTGVGNTEAF
TRBV5-4	TRBJ2-1	-	ASSLTGRLYNEQF
TRBV27	TRBJ1-2	-	ASSLEGGANYGYT
TRBV5-1	TRBJ2-2	-	ASSRETGFTGELF
TRBV7-9	TRBJ2-5	-	ASSLRREETQY
TRBV9	TRBJ2-5	-	ASSVGQNYQETQY
TRBV5-5	TRBJ2-1	few	ASSPKSGGLTYNEQF
TRBV9	TRBJ2-1	-	ASSVGGVANEQF
TRBV27	TRBJ2-7	-	ASSLSAGSGYEQY
TRBV27	TRBJ2-1	-	ASSPPPGGLSEQF
TRBV28	TRBJ1-2	-	ASSLFREDYGYT
TRBV6-5	TRBJ1-4	-	ASSPSNNEKLF
TRBV13	TRBJ2-7	-	ASSLGSGGAYEQY
TRBV6-1	TRBJ2-5	-	ASSGTSGNQETQY
TRBV5-1	TRBJ1-1	-	ASSLVPGTEAF
TRBV5-1	TRBJ2-1	-	ASSYTHRDNEQF
TRBV9	TRBJ2-7	-	ASSAPGTGPYEQY
TRBV30	TRBJ1-1	-	AWRADRVGAF
TRBV7-2	TRBJ1-5	-	ASSWAGSNQPQH
TRBV15	TRBJ1-3	-	ATSSGQGARGNTIY
TRBV6-4	TRBJ2-7	few	ASSDSTSYEQY
TRBV2	TRBJ2-5	-	ASSERETQY
TRBV4-1	TRBJ2-7	once	ASSLRVSYEQY
TRBV4-1	TRBJ2-2	few	ASSQRGSGGATGELF
TRBV2	TRBJ1-5	-	ASSDPEVGNQPQH
TRBV5-1	TRBJ2-7	-	ASSLETGQPYEQY
TRBV7-5	TRBJ2-7	-	VRSPSGTYEQY
TRBV18	TRBJ1-1	-	ASSPGEVAF
TRBV6-5	TRBJ2-7	-	ASSYQGTAGYEQY
TRBV5-1	TRBJ2-3	-	SSAGPGTDTQY
TRBV27	TRBJ2-1	-	ASSSGGEQF
TRBV29-1	-	-	SVEETGDNYEQY
TRBV28	TRBJ2-5	-	ASSFPGQGTGETQY
TRBV6-1	TRBJ2-7	few	ASSALTGAPTYEQY
TRBV11-2	TRBJ1-1	-	ASSVWQRGENTEAF
TRBV27	TRBJ2-3	-	ASHKSGTTSTDTQY
TRBV9	TRBJ2-7	-	ASSVGQGTYEQY
TRBV2	TRBJ2-5	-	ASSFSQETQY